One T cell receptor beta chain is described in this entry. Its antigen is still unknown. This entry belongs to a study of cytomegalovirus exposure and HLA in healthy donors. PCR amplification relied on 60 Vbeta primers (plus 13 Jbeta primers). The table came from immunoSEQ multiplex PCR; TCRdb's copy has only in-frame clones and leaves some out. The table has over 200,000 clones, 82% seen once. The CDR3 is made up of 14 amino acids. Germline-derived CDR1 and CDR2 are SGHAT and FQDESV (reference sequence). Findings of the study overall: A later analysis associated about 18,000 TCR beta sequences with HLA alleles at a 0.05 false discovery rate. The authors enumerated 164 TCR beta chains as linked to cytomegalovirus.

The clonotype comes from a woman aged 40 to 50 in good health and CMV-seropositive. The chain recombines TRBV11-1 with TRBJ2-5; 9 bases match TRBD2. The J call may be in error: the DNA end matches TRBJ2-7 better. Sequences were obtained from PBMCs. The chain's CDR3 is CASRGLANPYEQYF. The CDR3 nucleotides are TGTGCCAGCAGGGGACTAGCAAACCCCTACGAGCAGTACTTC.